These T cell receptor beta chains were read from a single sample in a study of PD-L1 blockade in urothelial cancer. Sequencing was performed with immunoSEQ multiplex PCR; in TCRdb, only in-frame clones are kept and a portion is missing. The sample contains over 40,000 clones, about 85% of which appear only once. Sequences were derived from PBMCs, sampled around atezolizumab (anti-PD-L1) treatment. Source of these receptors: a man between 65 and 80 years old with urothelial cancer. Each CDR3 is given with its conserved first and last residue. D genes are given only for firm matches. Clone size is shown for a subset of rows, as once, few, many or a class of expanded clone.

>.|.|TRBJ1-5|TRBV6-1
TGTGCCAGCAGAGATACACAGAGCCCTTGGCAGCCCCAGCATTTT
CASRDTQSPWQPQHF
>.|.|TRBJ2-2|TRBV19
TGTGCCAGTAGTATAGACCACAGCACCGGGGAGCTGTTTTTT
CASSIDHSTGELFF
>TRBD1|.|TRBJ2-7|TRBV5-4
TGTGCCAGCAGCTCAGAACAGGGGTACGACGAGCAGTACTTC
CASSSEQGYDEQYF
>TRBD2|.|TRBJ2-7|TRBV6-5
TGTGCCAGCAGTAATAGCGGGTCCAGCTCCTACGAGCAGTACTTC
CASSNSGSSSYEQYF
>.|.|TRBJ2-6|TRBV19
TGTGCCAGTAGTATAAATACAGAAAGCCCCGGGGCCAACGTCCTGACTTTC
CASSINTESPGANVLTF
>TRBD2|once|TRBJ2-3|TRBV27
TGTGCCAGCAGGCGGGGGACGGCAGATACGCAGTATTTT
CASRRGTADTQYF
>.|few|TRBJ1-1|TRBV30
TGTGCCTGGAGTAATAGGGGGTACGGCACTGAAGCTTTCTTT
CAWSNRGYGTEAFF
>.|.|TRBJ1-2|TRBV14
TGTGCCAGCAGCCAAGATAGCAGGGGTGGAGGCTATGGCTACACCTTC
CASSQDSRGGGYGYTF
>.|once|TRBJ1-2|TRBV11-2
TGTGCCAGCAGCTTAATAGGGGCCCACTATGGCTACACCTTC
CASSLIGAHYGYTF
>TRBD1|.|TRBJ1-1|TRBV29-1
TGCAGCGTTGACGTGACAGGGATGAACACTGAAGCTTTCTTT
CSVDVTGMNTEAFF
>.|.|TRBJ1-2|TRBV6-6
TGTGCCAGCAGTTCCCCCACAGGGAACTTCTATGGCTACACCTTC
CASSSPTGNFYGYTF
>.|.|TRBJ1-4|TRBV28
TGTGCCAGCAGTTTGATCGGGACTACAACTAATGAAAAACTGTTTTTT
CASSLIGTTTNEKLFF
>TRBD2|.|TRBJ2-1|TRBV2
TGTGCCAGCAGTGAAGAAGGACTAGCGGGAGCATACAATGAGCAGTTCTTC
CASSEEGLAGAYNEQFF
>TRBD2|.|TRBJ2-7|TRBV5-5
TGTGCCAGCAGCCTGGGGGGCCCGCGGGAGGCCCTAGGGGAGCAGTACTTC
CASSLGGPREALGEQYF
>.|.|TRBJ1-1|TRBV5-1
TGCGCCAGCAGCCCGACAGGCATGAACACTGAAGCTTTCTTT
CASSPTGMNTEAFF
>.|.|TRBJ2-1|TRBV27
TGTGCCAGCATCGGTAGCCTAAGCTCCTACAATGAGCAGTTCTTC
CASIGSLSSYNEQFF
>.|.|TRBJ2-1|TRBV5-1
TGCGCCAGCAGCTTCTATTACGGGAGCAATGAGCAGTTCTTC
CASSFYYGSNEQFF
>TRBD2|once|TRBJ2-7|TRBV2
TGTGCCAGCACGCCGGGACTAGGGGTGAGCGAGCAGTACTTC
CASTPGLGVSEQYF
>TRBD2|.|TRBJ2-3|TRBV6-4
TGTGCCAGCAGTTCTCTAGCGGGAGGGAGCACAGATACGCAGTATTTT
CASSSLAGGSTDTQYF
>TRBD2|.|TRBJ2-1|TRBV4-1
TGCGCCAGCAGCCAGCGGCTCGGAGCGGGAGAGGGCTATGAGCAGTTCTTC
CASSQRLGAGEGYEQFF
>.|.|TRBJ1-2|TRBV7-2
TGTGCCAGCAGCCGTGACAGTTCTGGCTACACCTTC
CASSRDSSGYTF
>TRBD1|.|TRBJ2-7|TRBV29-1
TGCAGCCCCTCAGCTCACAGGGGACCCTACGAGCAGTACTTC
CSPSAHRGPYEQYF
>.|.|TRBJ2-1|TRBV5-1
TGCGCCAGCAGCTTAGGAGTGGTGGGGCAGGTGGTGGACAATGAGCAGTTCTTC
CASSLGVVGQVVDNEQFF